This T cell receptor (beta chain) came from a study of blood T cell repertoires in COVID-19 (dated by TCRdb to 2020 to 2021). With regard to the full study: Samples covering the acute and convalescent phases of COVID-19 were provided by collaborators in the United States, Italy and Spain. Sample metadata almost always included a de-identified subject ID, COVID-19 status, age in years and sex. The prospective study material was composed of cDNA or gDNA derived from T cells, B-cell-depleted T cells, or PBMCs. Where available, HLA class I and class II types were taken from metadata supplied by the sample provider and were not determined by assay-based typing. The samples were drawn from two sources: the first 160 participants of the ongoing ImmuneRACE study, and over 950 subjects contributed by 6 global collaborators. The repertoires were released in a freely available public database intended as a resource for research on the immune response to SARS-CoV-2. Subjects who had been exposed to COVID-19, were actively infected with it, or had recovered from it provided the deeply sampled blood TCRbeta repertoires that made up the dataset. General conclusions and limits of the study: Clinical and demographic metadata were provided uncurated, with the amount varying by source and participant.

About this clone: It lacks a known antigen. Per-base qualities were not stored, and no clone one base away is much larger.

Each collaborating institution followed its own protocols to collect whole blood in K2EDTA tubes. Collaborator samples were shipped for TCRbeta analysis as frozen whole blood, isolated PBMCs, or DNA extracted from either sample type. TCRbeta CDR3 regions were amplified from genomic DNA by means of the immunoSEQ Assay, a bias-controlled multiplex PCR. The study's processing was this. Within the assay, amplification of reference gene primers was used to estimate how many nucleated cells each sample contained. To quantify the absolute abundance of each unique TCRbeta CDR3 rearrangement, sequence reads were collapsed and filtered. For each sample, productive Simpson clonality was calculated as the square root of Simpson's diversity index across productive rearrangements. The table was pulled from immuneACCESS by TCRdb, which kept in-frame rearrangements only. Such tables lose some clones; where checked, under half of the loss comes from unresolved V genes, and the rest has no known cause. V, J and clone size reflect that table, while D and trimming were determined from the DNA. The sample yields about 400,000 clones; roughly 90% were counted once. Over 1.3% of the sample lies in the top ten.

The sample was peripheral blood. The TCR originated in a woman under 40 with active or convalescent COVID-19.

CDR3 protein: CASSFLAGGSEQFF. The bases are TGTGCCAGCAGTTTCTTGGCGGGAGGTAGTGAGCAGTTCTTC. The chain is made from TRBV27 and TRBJ2-1; a stretch of 8 junction bases matches TRBD2. CDR1 and CDR2 are read off the germline V gene (reference sequence) as MNHEY and SMNVEV. Trimmed from V: 3 bases; trimmed from J: 9 bases; junction bases lacking a gene match: 7. The CDR3 goes from the cysteine to the phenylalanine over 14 residues. Only CDR3 DNA is held: 42 bases, read in frame from base 1.